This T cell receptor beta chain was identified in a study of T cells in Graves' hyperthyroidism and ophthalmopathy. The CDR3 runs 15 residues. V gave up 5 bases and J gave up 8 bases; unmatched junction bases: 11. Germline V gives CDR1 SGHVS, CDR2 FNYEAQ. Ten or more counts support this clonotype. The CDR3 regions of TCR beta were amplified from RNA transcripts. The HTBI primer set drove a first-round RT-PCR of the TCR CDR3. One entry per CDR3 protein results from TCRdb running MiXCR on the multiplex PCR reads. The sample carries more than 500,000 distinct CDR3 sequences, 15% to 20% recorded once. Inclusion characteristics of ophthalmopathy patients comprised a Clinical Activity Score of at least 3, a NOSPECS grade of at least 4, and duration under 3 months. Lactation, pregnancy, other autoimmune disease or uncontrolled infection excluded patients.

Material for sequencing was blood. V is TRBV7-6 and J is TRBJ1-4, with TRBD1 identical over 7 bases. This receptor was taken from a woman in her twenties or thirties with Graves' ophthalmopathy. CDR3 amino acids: CASSGSDRPGEKLFF. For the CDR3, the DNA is TGTGCCAGCAGCGGGTCGGACAGGCCCGGAGAAAAACTGTTTTTT.